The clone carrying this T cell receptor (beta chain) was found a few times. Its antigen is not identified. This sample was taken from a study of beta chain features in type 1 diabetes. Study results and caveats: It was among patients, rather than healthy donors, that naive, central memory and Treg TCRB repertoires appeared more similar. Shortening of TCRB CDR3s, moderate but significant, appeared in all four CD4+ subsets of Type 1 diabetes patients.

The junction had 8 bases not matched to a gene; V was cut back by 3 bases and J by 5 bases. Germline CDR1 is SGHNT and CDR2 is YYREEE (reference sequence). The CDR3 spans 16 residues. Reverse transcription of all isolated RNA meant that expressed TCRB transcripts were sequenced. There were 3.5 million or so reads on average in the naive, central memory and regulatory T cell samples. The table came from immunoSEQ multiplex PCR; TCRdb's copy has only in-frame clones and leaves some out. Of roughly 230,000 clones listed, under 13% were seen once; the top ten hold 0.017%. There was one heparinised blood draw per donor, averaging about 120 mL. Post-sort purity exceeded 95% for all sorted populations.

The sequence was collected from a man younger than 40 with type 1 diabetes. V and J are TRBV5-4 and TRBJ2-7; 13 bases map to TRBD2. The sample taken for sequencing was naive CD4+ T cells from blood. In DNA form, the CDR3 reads TGTGCCAGCAGCTCACCGGGACTAGCGGGGTATGACGAGCAGTACTTC. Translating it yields CASSSPGLAGYDEQYF.